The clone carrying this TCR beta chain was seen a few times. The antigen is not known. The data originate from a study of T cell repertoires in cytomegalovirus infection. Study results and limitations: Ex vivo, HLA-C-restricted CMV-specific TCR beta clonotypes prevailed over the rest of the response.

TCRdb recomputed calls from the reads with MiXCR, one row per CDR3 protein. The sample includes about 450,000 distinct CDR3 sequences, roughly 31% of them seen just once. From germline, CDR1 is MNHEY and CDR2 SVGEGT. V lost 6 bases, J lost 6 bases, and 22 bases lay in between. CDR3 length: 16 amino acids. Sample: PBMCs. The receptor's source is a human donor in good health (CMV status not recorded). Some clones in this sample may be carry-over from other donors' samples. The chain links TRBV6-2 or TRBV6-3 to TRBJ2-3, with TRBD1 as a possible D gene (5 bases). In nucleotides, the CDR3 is TGTGCCAGCAGCTCTGATGGGGCGCTGAGAGGTGATACGCAGTATTTT. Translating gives CASSSDGALRGDTQYF.